These T cell receptor beta chains were read from a single sample in a study of T cell repertoires in cytomegalovirus infection. In TCRdb, the reads were re-called with MiXCR into one record per CDR3 protein. The sample holds fewer than 550,000 distinct CDR3 sequences; approximately 10% are singletons and the top ten take 10% to 13%. Sequencing was carried out using PBMCs. The source is a human donor in good health (CMV status not recorded). Some clones in this sample may be carry-over from other donors' samples. CDR3s include the opening cysteine and the closing phenylalanine or tryptophan. The D gene is left open where the match is weak. For some rows the clone size is stated as once, few or many, or as a class when expanded; others skip it.

many	TRBV7-9	TRBJ2-1	TRBD2	TGTGCCAGCAGCGAGGGAGGGACCAATGAGCAGTTCTTC	CASSEGGTNEQFF
once	TRBV19	TRBJ1-5	TRBD1	TGTGCCAGTAGTAGGACAGGGCTATATAGCGATCAGCCCCAGCATTTT	CASSRTGLYSDQPQHF
-	TRBV5-6	TRBJ2-7	-	TGTGCCAGCAGCTGGGGTCTACCCTACGAGCAGTACTTC	CASSWGLPYEQYF
many	TRBV6-1	TRBJ2-2	TRBD2	TGTGCCAGCAGTTCGGAAACTAGCGGGGTCGCGGAGCTGTTTTTT	CASSSETSGVAELFF
many	TRBV5-8	TRBJ1-3	-	TGTGCCAGCAGCCTCTTGGGGGGTCCCTCTGGAAACACCATATATTTT	CASSLLGGPSGNTIYF
few	TRBV12-3/TRBV12-4	TRBJ2-7	-	TGTGCCAGCAGCTCCTCCACAGCCTACGAGCAGTACTTC	CASSSSTAYEQYF
many	TRBV19	TRBJ1-2	-	TGTGCCAGTAGTTCTCCGACACCGAACTATGGCTACACCTTC	CASSSPTPNYGYTF
many	TRBV5-1	TRBJ2-7	TRBD2	TGCGCCAGCAGCCTCATAGCGGGATCACTAATGGCATCATCCGAGCAGTACTTC	CASSLIAGSLMASSEQYF
many	TRBV6-2/TRBV6-3	TRBJ1-4	TRBD1	TGTGCCAGCAGTTGGGGACAGGGGGCAACTAATGAAAAACTGTTTTTT	CASSWGQGATNEKLFF
-	TRBV2	TRBJ2-1	-	TGTGCCAGCAGTGATGGTGGGGGAGGCCCCTCCCATGAGCAGTTCTTC	CASSDGGGGPSHEQFF
many	TRBV4-1	TRBJ2-3	-	TGCGCCAGCAGCCAATTGGAGGCAGGGACAGATACGCAGTATTTT	CASSQLEAGTDTQYF
many	TRBV6-1	TRBJ2-2	-	TGTGCCAGCAGGAGACCGGGGTCGAACACCGGGGAGCTGTTTTTT	CASRRPGSNTGELFF
-	TRBV6-2/TRBV6-3	TRBJ2-1	TRBD2	TGTGCCAGCAGCACCTACATTCAGCGGGGGGGGGCCGGGAATGAGCAGTTCTTC	CASSTYIQRGGAGNEQFF
few	TRBV20-1	TRBJ2-1	-	TGCAGTGCTAGAGGCTACTACAATGAGCAGTTCTTC	CSARGYYNEQFF
many	TRBV7-8	TRBJ2-1	-	TGTGCCAGCAGCTTAGACGAAAGCTCCTACAATGAGCAGTTCTTC	CASSLDESSYNEQFF
few	TRBV19	TRBJ1-3	-	TGTGCCAGTAGTGCCCGAGAGCTCTTCTCTGGAAACACCATATATTTT	CASSARELFSGNTIYF
-	TRBV12-3/TRBV12-4	TRBJ2-2	TRBD1	TGTGCCAGCAGTTCACAGGGGGCGCTTACCGGGGAGCTGTTTTTT	CASSSQGALTGELFF
many	TRBV14	TRBJ2-7	-	TGTGCCAGCAGCCAAGAACGGAGCGACAAGCAGTACTTC	CASSQERSDKQYF
few	TRBV11-2	TRBJ1-5	-	TGTGCCAGCAGCTCACTGCCACGGTATGGGGTCAATCAGCCCCAGCATTTT	CASSSLPRYGVNQPQHF
few	TRBV27	TRBJ1-5	-	TGTGCCAGCAGCCCCGGGCTCCGGGGGCCCCAGCATTTT	CASSPGLRGPQHF
few	TRBV6-6	TRBJ2-5	-	TGTGCCAGCAGAGGATTGACAGAACAACAAGAGACCCAGTACTTC	CASRGLTEQQETQYF
-	TRBV7-8	TRBJ1-6	-	TGTGCCAGCAGCTGGACCTCCGAAGCACCCCTCCACTTT	CASSWTSEAPLHF